These 23 T cell receptor beta chains were all obtained from the same sample, sequenced in a study of blood T cell repertoires in COVID-19. Assay used: immunoSEQ multiplex PCR; TCRdb lists only in-frame clones, some missing. Of about 250,000 clones in the sample, approximately 83% were seen once. Sequencing was done on a sample of peripheral blood. These receptors were obtained from a man aged 80 or over with acute or convalescent COVID-19.

This chain links TRBV27 with TRBJ1-2, with 10 bases that match TRBD1. The V segment lost 9 bases and the J segment 5 bases; nucleotides outside the gene matches: 9. The CDR3 has 14 residues. Per the germline V gene, CDR1 is MNHEY and CDR2 is SMNVEV (reference sequence). The CDR3 here is CASAWGQGPYGYTF. CDR3 sequence (DNA): TGTGCCAGTGCCTGGGGACAGGGGCCGTATGGCTACACCTTC.

The V and J genes are TRBV6-5 and TRBJ1-2; 9 bases line up with TRBD1. V was clipped by 4 bases and J by 3 bases; unmatched bases: 6. The V gene's germline CDR1 is MNHEY and CDR2 SVGAGI. The CDR3 is made up of 15 amino acids. CDR3 bases: TGTGCCAGCAGTTCAACAGGGGGCAGCCACTATGGCTACACCTTC. Its protein is CASSSTGGSHYGYTF.

The chain has TRBV25-1 and TRBJ2-1; 7 positions agree with TRBD2. Germline V gene data show CDR1 as MGHDK and CDR2 as SYGVNS. This CDR3 spans 15 amino acids. V trimming: 1 base; J trimming: 8 bases; junction bases outside the gene matches: 8. The CDR3 is CASSELGEGLHEQFF. DNA of the CDR3: TGTGCCAGCAGTGAATTGGGGGAGGGCCTACATGAGCAGTTCTTC. The entire variable domain, with the rest obtained from reference TRBV25-1 and TRBJ2-1, is as follows: EADIYQTPRYLVIGTGKKITLECSQTMGHDKMYWYQQDPGMELHLIHYSYGVNSTEKGDLSSESTVSRIRTEHFPLTLESARPSHTSQYLCASSELGEGLHEQFFGPGTRLTVL.

V usage is TRBV14 and J usage is TRBJ2-5; D unclear. V shed 0 bases and J shed 5 bases, with 13 bases lying between them. Germline lookup yields CDR1 SGHDN and CDR2 FVKESK. The CDR3 has 15 residues. The DNA of the CDR3 is TGTGCCAGCAGCCAAGATGGCAGGAAACCGGAGACCCAGTACTTC. This sequence encodes CASSQDGRKPETQYF.

The chain recombines TRBV2 with TRBJ1-5, with a possible D match to TRBD1 (6 bases). The CDR3 extends over 14 amino acids. Trimming removed 6 bases from V and 6 bases from J, with 15 bases in between. Germline-derived CDR1 and CDR2 are SNHLY and FYNNEI. The CDR3 nucleotides read TGTGCCAGCAGATCGACAGGACATTCTCAGCCCCAGCATTTT. This translates into CASRSTGHSQPQHF.

This chain uses TRBV3-1 (or the pseudogene TRBV3-2) with TRBJ2-4; 8 bases are shared with TRBD2. V dropped 0 bases and J dropped 2; count of bases not matched to a gene: 9. Germline CDR1 and CDR2: LGHDT and YNNKEL (reference sequence). The CDR3 consists of 18 residues. CDR3 DNA: TGTGCCAGCAGCCAAGAACAGCCGGGACTAGTTTCCAAAAACATTCAGTACTTC. This sequence encodes CASSQEQPGLVSKNIQYF.

This chain connects TRBV21-1 to TRBJ2-7; the table's D call, TRBD2, has no DNA check behind it. TRBV21-1 is a listed pseudogene. CDR3 size: 14 residues. The CDR3 loop is CASPPGGRRYEQYF. CDR3 sequence (DNA): TGTGCCAGCCCTCCGGGGGGCCGCCGCTACGAGCAGTACTTC.

J is TRBJ2-3 and V is TRBV24-1, with a possible D match to TRBD1 (6 bases). Germline assignment: CDR1 KGHDR and CDR2 SFDVKD. Trimming shortened V by 4 bases and J by 5 bases, and 12 bases separated the two germline ends. The CDR3 has 14 amino acids. CDR3 nucleotide sequence: TGTGCCACCAGTGACACCAGGGGCAGAGATACGCAGTATTTT. The encoded protein is CATSDTRGRDTQYF.

This sequence joins TRBV7-9 and TRBJ1-1, with 8 positions matching TRBD1. The CDR3 loop spans 14 amino acids. The V gene's germline CDR1 is SEHNR and CDR2 FQNEAQ (reference sequence). The trim removed 3 bases at V and 0 bases at J, leaving 0 bases unmatched. DNA for the CDR3: TGTGCCAGCAGCTTGGACAGGGTGAACACTGAAGCTTTCTTT. Its translation is CASSLDRVNTEAFF.

This chain joins TRBV28 and TRBJ2-6; D might be TRBD1 (5 bases). This CDR3 is 15 amino acids long. Trimming stripped 4 bases from V and 0 bases from J, with 7 bases between. Germline loops: CDR1 MDHEN, CDR2 SYDVKM. CDR3 DNA sequence: TGTGCCAGCAGTTCGGACATCTCTGGGGCCAACGTCCTGACTTTC. Protein: CASSSDISGANVLTF.

This chain joins TRBV13 and TRBJ2-1; D gene uncertain. The ends were cut back, 3 bases at V and 0 bases at J, with 12 bases in the middle. Per germline, CDR1 PRHDT and CDR2 FYEKMQ (reference sequence). The CDR3 has 16 amino acids. The DNA of the CDR3 is TGTGCCAGCAGCTTCCGCCCCCTTAGCTCCTACAATGAGCAGTTCTTC. This translates into CASSFRPLSSYNEQFF.

As to this clone: The same CDR3 is also encoded by other DNA sequences in this sample. The V call is TRBV19, the J call TRBJ2-1, with a weak D call TRBD2 (5 bases). The V gene's germline CDR1 is LNHDA and CDR2 SQIVND (reference sequence). This CDR3 is 13 amino acids long. Trimming took 5 bases from V and 4 from J, leaving 9 bases between them. CDR3 residues: CASSSGLYNEQFF. CDR3 DNA sequence: TGTGCCAGTAGTTCCGGACTGTACAATGAGCAGTTCTTC.

The genes are TRBV28 and TRBJ2-1, with D tentatively TRBD2 (5 bases). CDR1 and CDR2 from the germline V gene are MDHEN and SYDVKM. The V and J ends lost 11 bases and 4 bases respectively, with 12 bases between them. This CDR3 region has 12 residues. CDR3 DNA: TGTGCCTCCGGGGTTATTTACAATGAGCAGTTCTTC. Its protein is CASGVIYNEQFF.

This chain links TRBV7-9 with TRBJ1-4, with a possible D match to TRBD1 (6 bases). The CDR3 is 15 amino acids. V dropped 5 bases and J dropped 2 bases, with 12 bases sitting between them. Germline CDR1 is SEHNR and CDR2 is FQNEAQ (reference sequence). The CDR3 reads CASSTPQGTNEKLFF. The CDR3 nucleotides read TGTGCCAGCAGCACTCCACAGGGTACTAATGAAAAACTGTTTTTT.

This chain uses TRBV11-2 with TRBJ2-1; TRBD2 matches at 8 bases. This CDR3 contains 14 residues. Trimming removed 5 bases from V and 10 bases from J; junction bases left unmatched: 10. The germline V gene has CDR1 SGHAT and CDR2 FQNNGV. CDR3 nucleotide sequence: TGTGCCAGCAGCGCTTCTCCAGCGGGGGCCGAGCAGTTCTTC. Translated, it gives CASSASPAGAEQFF.

The chain has TRBV2 and TRBJ1-4, with D possibly matching TRBD1 (6 bases). Between the trimmed V and J ends, which lost 5 bases and 10 bases, there was a span of 11 bases. CDR1 is SNHLY, CDR2 FYNNEI, per germline. The CDR3 runs 12 residues. Here the CDR3 reads CASSTGLGKLFF. The CDR3 region has the DNA TGTGCCAGCAGTACAGGGCTGGGAAAACTGTTTTTT.

The V gene is TRBV7-8, the J gene TRBJ1-3; 12 positions match TRBD1. The CDR3 contains 23 residues. V trimming: 5 bases; J trimming: 3 bases; junction bases outside the gene matches: 26. CDR1 SGHVS and CDR2 FQNEAQ come from the germline V gene. Here the CDR3 DNA reads TGTGCCAGCAGCCGAGCCTTTTTTCTCCGGGACAGGGGGCTAATCGAAGTTGGAAACACCATATATTTT. Translation gives CASSRAFFLRDRGLIEVGNTIYF. Combining the CDR3 with reference TRBV7-8 and TRBJ1-3 gives the whole variable domain GAGVSQSPRYKVAKRGQDVALRCDPISGHVSLFWYQQALGQGPEFLTYFQNEAQLDKSGLPSDRFFAERPEGSVSTLKIQRTQQEDSAVYLCASSRAFFLRDRGLIEVGNTIYFGEGSWLTVV.

The chain has TRBV5-1 and TRBJ1-5, with D perhaps TRBD1 (5 bases). Looked up from germline, CDR1 is SGHRS and CDR2 is YFSETQ. The CDR3 extends over 14 amino acids. V lost 3 bases and J 2 bases, leaving 9 bases between the germline ends. This CDR3 reads CASSSGLGNQPQHF. CDR3 nucleotides: TGCGCCAGCAGCTCAGGGCTGGGCAATCAGCCCCAGCATTTT.

CDR3 coding DNA: TGTGCCAGCAGCTTGGACAGGGGCTCCTACAATGAGCAGTTCTTC. It encodes CASSLDRGSYNEQFF. This chain uses TRBV7-3 with TRBJ2-1; 9 nucleotides match TRBD1. The CDR3 spans 15 residues. In germline, CDR1 is SGHTA, CDR2 FQGTGA. V was clipped by 3 bases and J by 0 bases; unmatched bases: 0.

The chain carries TRBV19 and TRBJ2-2, with TRBD1 matching over 7 bases. V was pared by 10 bases and J by 7 bases, with 9 bases of the junction left unmatched. Germline V lookup: CDR1 LNHDA, CDR2 SQIVND (reference sequence). CDR3 size: 13 residues. The CDR3 bases are TGTGCCACCCACAGGGGTCTTAGCGGGGAGCTGTTTTTT. This sequence encodes CATHRGLSGELFF. Supplemented by reference TRBV19 and TRBJ2-2, the full variable domain reads DGGITQSPKYLFRKEGQNVTLSCEQNLNHDAMYWYRQDPGQGLRLIYYSQIVNDFQKGDIAEGYSVSREKKESFPLTVTSAQKNPTAFYLCATHRGLSGELFFGEGSRLTVL.

The rearrangement uses TRBV12-5 and TRBJ2-1; TRBD1 agrees at 8 bases. Trimming removed 2 bases from V and 1 base from J; junction bases left unmatched: 10. CDR1 and CDR2 (germline): LGHNT, FRNRAP. This CDR3 spans 18 amino acids. CDR3 DNA: TGTGCTAGTGGTTTGAGGACAGGGCCAGTGGAGTCCTACAATGAGCAGTTCTTC. Translated, it gives CASGLRTGPVESYNEQFF.

V and J are TRBV6-4 and TRBJ1-6; D is perhaps TRBD1 (6 bases). The length of the CDR3 is 14 residues. V lost 3 bases and J 10 bases, leaving 13 bases between the germline ends. CDR1 is MRHNA and CDR2 is SNTAGT in the germline V gene. The CDR3 is CASSENRAGSPLHF. In nucleotides, the CDR3 is TGTGCCAGCAGTGAAAACAGGGCCGGGTCACCCCTCCACTTT.

The chain has TRBV6-5 and TRBJ1-2, with 12 bases aligning to TRBD1. Germline V gives CDR1 MNHEY, CDR2 SVGAGI. The V gene end was trimmed by 7 bases and the J gene end by 4 bases; junction bases not matched to a gene: 7. This CDR3 has 15 amino acids. CDR3 amino acids: CASTGGQGAFYGYTF. The CDR3 DNA reads as TGTGCCAGCACTGGGGGACAGGGGGCATTCTATGGCTACACCTTC.